This T cell receptor beta chain stems from a study of T cell responses to AZD1222 COVID-19 vaccine. Trimming cost V 3 bases and J 2 bases; bases outside gene matches: 5. The V gene's germline CDR1 is KGHDR and CDR2 SFDVKD. CDR3 size: 16 residues. Libraries were prepared by immunoSEQ multiplex PCR; TCRdb keeps only in-frame clonotypes and omits some of them. The profile covers some 130,000 clones, with roughly 93% appearing a single time and under 6.5% taken by the ten largest. Source: peripheral blood, taken on day 0 of AZD1222 vaccination. The origin of this receptor is an adult in good health. The rearrangement joins TRBV24-1 to TRBJ2-3, with 9 bases matching TRBD1. The CDR3 reads CATSDPGTGTTDTQYF. As DNA, the CDR3 is TGTGCCACCAGTGATCCCGGGACAGGGACCACAGATACGCAGTATTTT.